The clone carrying this T cell receptor beta chain occurred once. The antigen remains undetermined. V lost 0 bases, J lost 5 bases, and 20 bases lay in between. CDR1 ENHRY and CDR2 SYGVKD come from the germline V gene. This CDR3 has 17 amino acids. This sample is part of a study of cytomegalovirus exposure and HLA in healthy donors. Study results and caveats: TRBV6-2, TRBV6-3 and some other V segments were excluded as indistinguishable.

A multiplex PCR was run with 60 Vbeta primers and 13 Jbeta primers. Sequencing used immunoSEQ multiplex PCR; TCRdb keeps in-frame clones, though not all of them. This sample has about 140,000 clones, with 80% found just once. The origin of this receptor is a male donor in good health and CMV-seropositive. Sequenced material: PBMCs. This chain links TRBV10-3 with TRBJ2-7, with a tentative D call TRBD2 (7 bases). CDR3 amino acids: CAISESPGGQGGHEQYF. The CDR3, as DNA: TGTGCCATCAGTGAGTCCCCCGGGGGGCAGGGCGGCCACGAGCAGTACTTC.